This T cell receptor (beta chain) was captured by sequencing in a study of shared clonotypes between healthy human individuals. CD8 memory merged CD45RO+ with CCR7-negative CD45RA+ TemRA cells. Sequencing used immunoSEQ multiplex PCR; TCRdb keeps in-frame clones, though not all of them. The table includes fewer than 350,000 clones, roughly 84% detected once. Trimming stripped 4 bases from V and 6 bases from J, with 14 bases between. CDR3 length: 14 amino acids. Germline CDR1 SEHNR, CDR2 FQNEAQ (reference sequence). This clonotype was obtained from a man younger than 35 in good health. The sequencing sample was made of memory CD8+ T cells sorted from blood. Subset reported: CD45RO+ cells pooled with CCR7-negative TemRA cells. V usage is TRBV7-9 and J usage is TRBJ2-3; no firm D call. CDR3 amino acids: CASSYGPRGDTQYF. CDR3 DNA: TGTGCCAGCAGCTATGGGCCCCGTGGGGATACGCAGTATTTT.